This TCR beta chain comes out of a study of blood T cell repertoires in COVID-19. The overall study: COVID-19 samples, acute and convalescent, were from the United States, Italy and Spain. The analysed material was cDNA or gDNA that came from T cells, B-cell-depleted T cells, or PBMCs.

This clone was found a few times. The authors' processing: Amplified reference gene primers provided the basis for estimating nucleated cell counts. The repertoire was sequenced with immunoSEQ multiplex PCR; TCRdb's copy has only in-frame clones and lacks some. V and J calls and clone size come straight from that table; D and trimming were deduced from the DNA. Altogether roughly 52,000 clones are present, around four fifths being singletons, with the ten largest covering roughly 5.6%. This TCR came from a human donor in a cohort sampled during active COVID-19. The sample comprised peripheral blood.

The CDR3 DNA reads as TGTGCCAGCAGCTTGCCACCTCTCGGAGGGGCCTATGGCTACACCTTC. Residues: CASSLPPLGGAYGYTF. The gene calls are TRBV5-4 and TRBJ1-2; perhaps TRBD1 as D (5 bases). CDR3 length: 16 amino acids. Deletions cut 1 base from V and 4 bases from J, with 17 bases between. Germline assignment: CDR1 SGHNT and CDR2 YYREEE (reference sequence).